Below, one TCR beta chain is given with its context. This same CDR3 is encoded by further DNA sequences in the sample. These data come from a study of control samples from healthy donors and cancer patients. Germline lookup yields CDR1 SGHRS and CDR2 YFSETQ. V shed 4 bases and J shed 1 base, with 20 bases lying between them. This CDR3 has 17 amino acids. Generated by immunoSEQ multiplex PCR, the TCRdb table keeps only in-frame clones and is missing some. The data show about 180,000 clones, with around 87% seen just once and over 1.1% held by the top ten. This chain connects TRBV5-1 to TRBJ1-1; possibly TRBD1 for D (5 bases). The sequenced material came from blood. The TCR comes from a woman aged 45-60 years in good health. CDR3 amino acids: CASSDSLGAGKNTEAFF. As DNA, the CDR3 is TGCGCCAGCAGCGATTCCCTCGGGGCGGGGAAGAACACTGAAGCTTTCTTT.